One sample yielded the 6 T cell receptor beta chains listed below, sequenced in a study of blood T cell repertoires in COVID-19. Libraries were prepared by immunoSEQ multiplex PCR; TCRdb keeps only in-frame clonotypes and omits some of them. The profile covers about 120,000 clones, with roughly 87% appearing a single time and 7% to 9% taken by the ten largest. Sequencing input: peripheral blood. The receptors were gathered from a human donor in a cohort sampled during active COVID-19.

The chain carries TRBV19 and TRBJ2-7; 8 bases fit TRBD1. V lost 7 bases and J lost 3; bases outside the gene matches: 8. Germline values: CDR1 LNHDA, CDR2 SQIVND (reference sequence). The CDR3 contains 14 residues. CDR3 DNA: TGTGCCAGTATGGGAAGTGGACAGGGCTACGAGCAGTACTTC. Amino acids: CASMGSGQGYEQYF.

The CDR3 is CAGFHKNYGYTF. CDR3 bases: TGCGCCGGCTTCCATAAAAACTATGGCTACACCTTC. The rearrangement links TRBV10-2 to TRBJ1-2; D is ambiguous. The V gene's germline CDR1 is WSHSY and CDR2 SAAADI. Trimming pared 11 bases from V and 2 bases from J, leaving 12 bases between. This CDR3 is 12 amino acids long.

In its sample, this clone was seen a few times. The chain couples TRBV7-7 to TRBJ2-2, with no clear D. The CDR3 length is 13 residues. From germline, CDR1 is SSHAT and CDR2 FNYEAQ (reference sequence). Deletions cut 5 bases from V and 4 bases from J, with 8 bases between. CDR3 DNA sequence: TGTGCCAGCAGCCCCTCTAGCACCGGGGAGCTGTTTTTT. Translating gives CASSPSSTGELFF.

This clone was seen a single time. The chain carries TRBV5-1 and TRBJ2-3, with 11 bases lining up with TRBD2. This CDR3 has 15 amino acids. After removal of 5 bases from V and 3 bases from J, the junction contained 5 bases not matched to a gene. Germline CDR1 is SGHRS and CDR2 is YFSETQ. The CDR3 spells CASRYRLAGTDTQYF. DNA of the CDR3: TGCGCCAGCAGATATAGACTAGCGGGAACAGATACGCAGTATTTT.

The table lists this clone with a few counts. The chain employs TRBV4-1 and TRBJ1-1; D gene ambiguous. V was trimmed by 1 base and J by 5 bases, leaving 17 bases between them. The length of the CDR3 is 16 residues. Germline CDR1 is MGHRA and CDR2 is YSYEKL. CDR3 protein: CASSQVGPGGRTEAFF. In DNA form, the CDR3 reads TGCGCCAGCAGCCAAGTAGGCCCTGGAGGGAGAACTGAAGCTTTCTTT.

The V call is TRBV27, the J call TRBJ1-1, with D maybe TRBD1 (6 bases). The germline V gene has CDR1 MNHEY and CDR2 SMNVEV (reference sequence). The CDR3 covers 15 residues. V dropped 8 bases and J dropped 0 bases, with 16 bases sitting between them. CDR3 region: CASHAPGHMNTEAFF. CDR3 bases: TGTGCCAGCCACGCCCCGGGACACATGAACACTGAAGCTTTCTTT.